This TCR beta chain originates from a study of post-analysis software for immune sequencing data. Study background: Recorded disease courses covered relapsing-remitting, secondary progressive and progressive-relapsing multiple sclerosis. Some patients had no subtype annotation.

Notes on the study in general: TRBV segments more frequent in patients than in controls numbered about five and included TRBV5-6, TRBV5-1 and TRBV20-1. Batch-matched samples strongly co-clustered by F measure. Multiple sclerosis patients showed significantly lower normalized Chao1 diversity than controls did.

This clonotype was observed at least ten times. The target antigen is unknown. The germline V gene has CDR1 SGHAT and CDR2 FQNNGV. The CDR3 is 17 amino acids. The ends lost 4 bases at V and 4 bases at J; junction bases unmatched: 11. Sequencing libraries made from TCR beta cDNA carried unique molecular identifiers. Hundreds of thousands of cDNA molecules came from roughly 0.93 to 9.6 million T cells. TCRdb re-analysed the PCR reads in MiXCR, keeping a single row per CDR3 protein. The sample lists more than 450,000 distinct CDR3 sequences, roughly 47% occurring once. This receptor was obtained from a girl between 10 and 17 years old with multiple sclerosis. This chain uses TRBV11-2 with TRBJ2-7; TRBD2 agrees at 12 bases. Input material: blood. The DNA of the CDR3 is TGTGCCAGCAGCTCACCGTCCCTAGCGGGAGGGCCATACGAGCAGTACTTC. This codes for CASSSPSLAGGPYEQYF.